This T cell receptor (beta chain) is from a study of blood T cells in healthy people across ages. Study conclusions and caveats: PBMCs went unsorted, and a conclusive naive versus antigen-experienced comparison was therefore prevented.

This clonotype has more than one count but fewer than ten. What it binds is not known. The CDR3 length is 15 residues. Germline assignment: CDR1 SQVTM and CDR2 ANQGSEA. J gave up 3 bases and V 2 bases, and 10 bases lay outside the gene matches. Every sample had a minimum of 6 million PBMCs isolated. Primers used in a second PCR of about 6 to 11 cycles were a sample-barcoded 5' primer and a J-beta primer mix. Each CDR3 protein is one row after TCRdb ran MiXCR on the 5' RACE reads. The data hold around 800,000 distinct CDR3 sequences, with roughly 26% observed a single time. These data also featured in a second study, about T cells of mothers and their children. From that paper: The shaping of TCR recombination output by thymic selection is similar in related and unrelated pairs.

The sequenced sample was blood. The chain couples TRBV29-1 to TRBJ2-7, with 7 positions matching TRBD1. The origin of this receptor is a boy under 18 in good health. CDR3 sequence reads: CSVEKYGTESYEQYF. The DNA of the CDR3 is TGCAGCGTTGAAAAATACGGGACAGAGAGCTACGAGCAGTACTTC.